The subject of this entry is one T cell receptor (beta chain). Antigen unknown. The sample originates from a study of cytomegalovirus exposure and HLA in healthy donors. Study observations and caveats: Published work reported that the classifier diagnosed cytomegalovirus status with high specificity and sensitivity. Most of the TCR beta V segments (in an earlier analysis) were productive either about 90% or about 30% of the time.

PCR amplification relied on 60 Vbeta primers (plus 13 Jbeta primers). Method: immunoSEQ multiplex PCR; TCRdb's copy keeps in-frame clones and lacks some. The sample includes 200,000 or so clones, just under 80% of them seen just once. The V gene's germline CDR1 is SGHNT and CDR2 YYREEE (reference sequence). Deletions cut 4 bases from V and 4 bases from J, with 14 bases between. This CDR3 has 14 residues. The J gene is TRBJ1-1, the V gene TRBV5-4, with D tentatively TRBD1 (5 bases). This receptor was taken from a woman between 25 and 40 years old in good health and CMV-seropositive. The specimen was PBMCs. CDR3 nucleotides: TGTGCCAGCAGCGCCGGGGGGGAGACCACTGAAGCTTTCTTT. This gives the protein CASSAGGETTEAFF.